This entry features one T cell receptor (beta chain) sequence. This sample was included in a study of blood T cell repertoires in COVID-19. Study in general: T cells, B-cell-depleted T cells, or PBMCs supplied cDNA or gDNA.

The method was immunoSEQ multiplex PCR; TCRdb's version includes in-frame clones alone and lacks a portion of them. Here the sample spans roughly 140,000 clones, more than 75% being singletons. V lost 3 bases, J lost 6 bases, and 9 bases stayed unmatched. The CDR3 is 16 amino acids. Germline CDR1 and CDR2: SNHLY and FYNNEI. The sequence derives from a human donor in a cohort sampled during active COVID-19. The sequencing input was peripheral blood. The chain links TRBV2 to TRBJ2-1; 9 bases are shared with TRBD1. The CDR3 nucleotides read TGTGCCAGCAGTGATGTCCGGGACAGGGAGCCCAATGAGCAGTTCTTC. It yields the protein CASSDVRDREPNEQFF.